The rows below give T cell receptor beta chains drawn from one sample of a study of tumor and adjacent non-tumor tissue in lung cancer. From the multiplex PCR reads, TCRdb called clonotypes with MiXCR, one entry per CDR3 protein. Of roughly 220,000 distinct CDR3 sequences in the sample, 70% to 75% were seen once. What was sequenced was lung tumor tissue. The receptors were gathered from a man aged 55 to 70 with non-small cell lung cancer. CDR3s include the opening cysteine and the closing phenylalanine or tryptophan. D genes are given only for firm matches. The size of a clone is reported for some rows only, either as once, few or many, or as a class for expanded clones.

TRBV11-3	TRBD1	TRBJ2-7	many	CASTPRQGNEQYF	TGTGCCAGCACCCCTCGACAGGGTAACGAGCAGTACTTC
TRBV6-6	NA	TRBJ2-7	NA	CTSSMPGGEQYF	TGTACCAGCAGTATGCCAGGCGGGGAGCAGTACTTC
TRBV20-1	NA	TRBJ1-2	NA	CSASTDMGLDGYTF	TGCAGTGCTTCCACCGACATGGGGCTGGATGGCTACACCTTC
TRBV4-2	NA	TRBJ2-3	NA	CASSQGRRGSNTDTQYF	TGTGCCAGCAGCCAAGGGCGGAGAGGGTCTAACACAGATACTCAGTATTTT
TRBV6-5	NA	TRBJ1-1	NA	CASSYSLWVAGAFF	TGTGCCAGCAGCTACTCGCTATGGGTCGCTGGAGCTTTCTTT
TRBV12-3/TRBV12-4	NA	TRBJ1-2	NA	CTSSLGGSPHTF	TGTACCAGCAGTTTGGGGGGCTCCCCCCACACCTTC
TRBV2	NA	TRBJ1-5	NA	CTSTSYSNQPHHF	TGTACCAGCACCTCGTATAGCAATCAGCCCCATCATTTT
TRBV20-1	NA	TRBJ1-5	NA	CSASSGRSNKSQHF	TGCAGTGCTAGCTCAGGGCGTAGCAATAAGTCCCAGCATTTT
TRBV12-3/TRBV12-4	TRBD1	TRBJ2-1	NA	CASSLGTGGYNEQFF	TGTGCCAGCAGTCTAGGGACAGGGGGCTACAATGAGCAGTTCTTC
TRBV20-1	TRBD1	TRBJ1-6	NA	CRARRPGTENSPLHF	TGCAGAGCTCGGAGGCCCGGGACAGAAAATTCACCCCTCCATTTT
TRBV13	NA	TRBJ2-1	NA	CANRRSWSSYNEQFF	TGTGCCAACAGAAGATCGTGGAGCTCCTACAATGAGCAGTTCTTC
TRBV28	TRBD2	TRBJ2-7	NA	CASSFSGRPYEPYF	TGTGCCAGTAGCTTTAGCGGGAGGCCCTACGAGCCGTACTTC
TRBV6-6	TRBD1	TRBJ2-3	NA	CASSYHGTGGPTDTQYF	TGTGCCAGCAGTTACCATGGGACAGGGGGTCCCACAGATACGCAGTATTTT
TRBV6-5	NA	TRBJ2-7	once	CASSRNRGGYEQYF	TGTGCCAGCAGCAGGAACAGGGGAGGCTACGAGCAGTACTTC
TRBV4-1	TRBD1	TRBJ1-4	NA	CVSSQDGTGDEKLFF	TGCGTCAGCAGCCAAGACGGGACAGGGGACGAAAAACTGTTTTTT
TRBV10-1	TRBD2	TRBJ2-1	NA	CASSATGGGRSSYNEQFF	TGCGCCAGCAGTGCCACTGGCGGGGGGAGAAGCTCCTACAATGAGCAGTTCTTC
TRBV12-3/TRBV12-4	NA	TRBJ2-2	many	CASRPGTPTGELFF	TGTGCCAGCAGGCCCGGGACGCCGACCGGGGAGCTGTTTTTT
TRBV11-1	NA	TRBJ2-1	NA	CVSRLERFNEQFF	TGTGTCAGCAGATTAGAGCGGTTCAATGAGCAGTTCTTT
TRBV4-1	NA	TRBJ2-3	NA	CASSFHVASTDTQNF	TGCGCCAGTAGCTTCCACGTCGCTAGCACAGATACGCAGAATTTT
TRBV20-1	NA	TRBJ2-1	once	CSAYADRSYYEQFF	TGCAGTGCGTATGCCGACAGATCCTACTATGAGCAGTTCTTC
TRBV4-3	NA	TRBJ2-1	NA	CASSQDGSPSSYNEQFF	TGCGCAAGCAGCCAAGATGGATCTCCGAGCTCCTACAATGAGCAATTCTTC
TRBV6-1	NA	TRBJ2-7	NA	CASRSQLSEGFEQYF	TGTGCCAGCAGGTCTCAACTGTCGGAGGGCTTCGAGCAGTACTTC
TRBV11-2	NA	TRBJ2-6	NA	CASSSVPNDRPSGTNVLTF	TGTGCCAGCAGCTCAGTTCCAAATGACAGGCCCTCTGGGACCAACGTCCTGACTTTC
TRBV28	TRBD1	TRBJ1-2	NA	CASSQGGAYGHTF	TGTGCCAGCAGCCAGGGGGGCGCTTACGGCCATACCTTC
TRBV5-1	NA	TRBJ1-4	NA	CASGFGSTDEKLFF	TGCGCCAGCGGCTTCGGCAGTACAGATGAAAAATTGTTTTTT
TRBV20-1	TRBD2	TRBJ2-3	NA	CSASALAGDTDTQYF	TGCAGTGCGAGCGCGCTAGCGGGGGATACAGATACGCAGTATTTT
TRBV30	NA	TRBJ2-7	NA	CAWIGLTAVTYEHYF	TGTGCCTGGATAGGATTGACAGCTGTTACCTACGAGCATTACTTC
TRBV9	NA	TRBJ1-5	NA	CASSVGPNQPQHF	TGTGCCAGCAGCGTAGGTCCAAATCAGCCCCAGCATTTT
TRBV5-1	NA	TRBJ1-1	NA	CASSLVPNGGPNSEAFF	TGCGCCAGCAGCTTGGTGCCGAATGGGGGACCGAACTCTGAAGCTTTCTTT
TRBV11-3	TRBD2	TRBJ2-3	NA	CVSSLGAGDTDTQYF	TGTGTCAGCAGCTTAGGAGCGGGAGACACAGATACGCAGTATTTC
TRBV29-1	NA	TRBJ1-1	NA	CRVERPENTEAFF	TGCAGAGTTGAGCGGCCGGAGAACACTGAAGCATTCTTT
TRBV6-5	NA	TRBJ2-3	NA	CASRRGITYTDTQYF	TGTGCCAGCAGGAGGGGGATTACCTACACAGATACGCAGTATTTT
TRBV5-6	TRBD1	TRBJ2-1	NA	CASSGDGTASYNEQFF	TGTGCCAGCAGCGGCGACGGGACAGCCTCCTACAATGAGCAGTTCTTC
TRBV20-1	NA	TRBJ1-3	once	CSTFHPGSGNTIYF	TGCAGTACATTCCACCCCGGCTCTGGAAACACCATATATTTT
TRBV5-8	NA	TRBJ2-7	NA	CASSFIYEQYF	TGTGCCAGCAGTTTTATCTACGAGCAGTACTTC
TRBV20-1	NA	TRBJ2-1	NA	CSDGPRLDEQFF	TGCAGTGACGGCCCACGTCTGGATGAGCAGTTCTTC
TRBV20-1	NA	TRBJ2-7	NA	CGASRIQKRPYEQYF	TGCGGTGCTAGCCGCATACAAAAGCGCCCCTACGAGCAGTACTTC
TRBV6-2/TRBV6-3	TRBD1	TRBJ1-1	NA	CASRRTGERTEAFF	TGTGCCAGCAGAAGGACAGGGGAGAGGACTGAAGCTTTCTTT
TRBV5-1	NA	TRBJ2-2	NA	CASSSWASGGELSF	TGCGCCAGCAGCTCCTGGGCCAGTGGAGGGGAACTGTCTTTT
TRBV5-5	NA	TRBJ1-2	NA	CTSSLAFGTQNPYGYTF	TGTACCAGCAGCTTGGCGTTTGGAACGCAAAATCCCTATGGCTACACCTTC
TRBV11-2	NA	TRBJ1-3	many	CASSLGHSGNTIYF	TGTGCCAGCAGCCTAGGACACTCTGGAAACACCATATATTTT
TRBV6-5	TRBD1	TRBJ2-6	NA	CARSFGTGCSGANVLAF	TGTGCCAGGAGTTTCGGGACAGGGTGCTCTGGGGCCAACGTCCTGGCTTTC
TRBV5-4	NA	TRBJ2-3	once	CACSKDITRTSSDTQYF	TGTGCCTGCAGCAAGGATATTACTAGAACTAGCTCAGATACGCAGTATTTT
TRBV5-8	NA	TRBJ2-4	NA	CASSIQGLAKNIQYF	TGTGCCAGCAGCATCCAGGGTCTAGCCAAAAACATTCAGTATTTC
TRBV7-9	NA	TRBJ2-7	NA	CTSSLGANEQYF	TGTACCAGCAGCTTAGGAGCGAACGAGCAGTACTTC
TRBV20-1	TRBD1	TRBJ2-3	NA	CNALDRGMWLEDPDTQYF	TGCAATGCCCTCGACAGGGGGATGTGGCTGGAGGACCCAGATACGCAGTATTTT
TRBV29-1	TRBD1	TRBJ2-2	many	CSVGTGYTGELFF	TGCAGCGTTGGGACAGGGTACACCGGGGAGCTGTTTTTT
TRBV5-5	NA	TRBJ2-7	many	CASGTHRRSSYEQYF	TGTGCCAGCGGAACTCATCGCAGGAGCTCCTACGAGCAGTACTTC
TRBV4-3	NA	TRBJ2-3	many	CASSQDRGADTQYF	TGCGCCAGCAGCCAAGACAGGGGCGCAGATACGCAGTATTTT